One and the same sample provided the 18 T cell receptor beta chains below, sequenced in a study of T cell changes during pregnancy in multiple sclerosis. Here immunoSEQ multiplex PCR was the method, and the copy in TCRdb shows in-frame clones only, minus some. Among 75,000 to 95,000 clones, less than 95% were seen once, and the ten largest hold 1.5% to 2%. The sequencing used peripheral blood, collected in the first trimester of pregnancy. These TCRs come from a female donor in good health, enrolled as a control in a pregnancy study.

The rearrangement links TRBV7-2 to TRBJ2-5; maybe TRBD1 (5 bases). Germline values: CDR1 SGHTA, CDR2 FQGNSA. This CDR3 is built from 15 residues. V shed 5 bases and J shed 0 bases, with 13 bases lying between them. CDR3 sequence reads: CASSPRKGYQETQYF. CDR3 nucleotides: TGTGCCAGCAGCCCCCGGAAGGGGTACCAAGAGACCCAGTACTTC.

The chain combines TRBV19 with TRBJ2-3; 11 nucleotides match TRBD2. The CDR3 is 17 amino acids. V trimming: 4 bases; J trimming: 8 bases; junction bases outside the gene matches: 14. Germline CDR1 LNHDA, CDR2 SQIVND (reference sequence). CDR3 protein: CASSTELAGGPLRTQYF. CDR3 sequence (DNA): TGTGCCAGTAGTACGGAGCTAGCGGGGGGCCCCCTGCGTACGCAGTATTTT.

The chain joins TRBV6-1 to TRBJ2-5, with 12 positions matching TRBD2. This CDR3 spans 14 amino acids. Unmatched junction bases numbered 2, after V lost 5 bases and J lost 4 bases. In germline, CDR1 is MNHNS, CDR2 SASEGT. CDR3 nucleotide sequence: TGTGCCAGCAGTCTAGCGGGGGGGGGAGAGACCCAGTACTTC. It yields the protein CASSLAGGGETQYF.

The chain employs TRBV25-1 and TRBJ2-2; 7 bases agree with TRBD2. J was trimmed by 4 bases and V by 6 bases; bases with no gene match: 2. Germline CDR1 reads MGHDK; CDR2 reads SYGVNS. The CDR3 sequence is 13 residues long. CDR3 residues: CASRGEGTGELFF. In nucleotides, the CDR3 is TGTGCCAGCAGGGGGGAGGGCACCGGGGAGCTGTTTTTT.

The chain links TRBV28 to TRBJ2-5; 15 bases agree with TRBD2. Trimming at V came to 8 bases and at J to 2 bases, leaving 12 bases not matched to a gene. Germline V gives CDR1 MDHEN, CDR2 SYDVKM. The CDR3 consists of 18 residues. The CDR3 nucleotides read TGTGCCAGCCCCCCGAGGGGACTAGCGGGGGGATTACAAGAGACCCAGTACTTC. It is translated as CASPPRGLAGGLQETQYF.

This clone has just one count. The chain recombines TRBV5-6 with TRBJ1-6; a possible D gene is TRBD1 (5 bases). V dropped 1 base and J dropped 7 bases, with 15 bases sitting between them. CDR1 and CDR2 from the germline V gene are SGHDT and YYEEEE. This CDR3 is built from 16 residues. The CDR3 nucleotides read TGTGCCAGCAGCTTGCGTCAGAAATCAGGGAATTCACCCCTCCACTTT. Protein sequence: CASSLRQKSGNSPLHF.

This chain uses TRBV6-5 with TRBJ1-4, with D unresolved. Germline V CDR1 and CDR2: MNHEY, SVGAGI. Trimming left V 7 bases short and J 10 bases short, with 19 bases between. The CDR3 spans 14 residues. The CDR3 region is CASTLTAGVGKLFF. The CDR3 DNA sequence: TGTGCCAGCACCTTGACGGCCGGGGTTGGAAAACTGTTTTTT.

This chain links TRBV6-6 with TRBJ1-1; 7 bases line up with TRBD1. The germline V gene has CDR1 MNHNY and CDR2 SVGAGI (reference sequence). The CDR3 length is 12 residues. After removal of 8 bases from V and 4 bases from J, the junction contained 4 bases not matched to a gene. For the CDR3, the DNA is TGTGCCAGCCTACAGGGGCGCACTGAAGCTTTCTTT. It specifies CASLQGRTEAFF.

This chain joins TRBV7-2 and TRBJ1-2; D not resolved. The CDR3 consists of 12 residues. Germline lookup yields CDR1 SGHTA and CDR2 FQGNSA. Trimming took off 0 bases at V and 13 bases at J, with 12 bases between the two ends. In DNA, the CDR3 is TGTGCCAGCAGCTTAGCGAATCCAGGCACCACCTTC. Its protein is CASSLANPGTTF. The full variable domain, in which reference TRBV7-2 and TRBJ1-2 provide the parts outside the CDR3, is GAGVSQSPSNKVTEKGKDVELRCDPISGHTALYWYRQSLGQGLEFLIYFQGNSAPDKSGLPSDRFSAERTGGSVSTLTIQRTQQEDSAVYLCASSLANPGTTFGSGTRLTVV.

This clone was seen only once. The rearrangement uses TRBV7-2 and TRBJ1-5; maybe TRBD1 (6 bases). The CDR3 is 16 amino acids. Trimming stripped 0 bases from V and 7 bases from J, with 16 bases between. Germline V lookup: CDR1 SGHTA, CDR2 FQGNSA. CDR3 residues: CASSLAGTPMRQPQHF. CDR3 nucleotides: TGTGCCAGCAGCTTAGCTGGGACACCAATGAGGCAGCCCCAGCATTTT. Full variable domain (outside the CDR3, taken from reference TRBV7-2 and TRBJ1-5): GAGVSQSPSNKVTEKGKDVELRCDPISGHTALYWYRQSLGQGLEFLIYFQGNSAPDKSGLPSDRFSAERTGGSVSTLTIQRTQQEDSAVYLCASSLAGTPMRQPQHFGDGTRLSIL.

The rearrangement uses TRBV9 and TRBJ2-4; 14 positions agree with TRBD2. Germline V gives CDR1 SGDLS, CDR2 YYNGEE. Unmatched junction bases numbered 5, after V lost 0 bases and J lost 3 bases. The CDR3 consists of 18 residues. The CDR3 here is CASSVGLAGGPGKNIQYF. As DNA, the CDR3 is TGTGCCAGCAGCGTAGGACTAGCGGGGGGGCCGGGCAAAAACATTCAGTACTTC.

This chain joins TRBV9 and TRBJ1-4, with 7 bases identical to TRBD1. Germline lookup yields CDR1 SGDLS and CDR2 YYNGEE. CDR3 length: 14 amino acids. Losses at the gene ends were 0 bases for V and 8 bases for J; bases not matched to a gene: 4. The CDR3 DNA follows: TGTGCCAGCAGCGTAGGGACAGGTCCCGAAAAACTGTTTTTT. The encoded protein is CASSVGTGPEKLFF.

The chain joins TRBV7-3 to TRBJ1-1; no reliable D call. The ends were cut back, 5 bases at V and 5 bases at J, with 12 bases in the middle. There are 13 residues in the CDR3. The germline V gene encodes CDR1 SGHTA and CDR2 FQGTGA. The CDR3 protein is CASSITAATEAFF. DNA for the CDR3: TGTGCCAGCAGCATCACCGCCGCGACTGAAGCTTTCTTT.

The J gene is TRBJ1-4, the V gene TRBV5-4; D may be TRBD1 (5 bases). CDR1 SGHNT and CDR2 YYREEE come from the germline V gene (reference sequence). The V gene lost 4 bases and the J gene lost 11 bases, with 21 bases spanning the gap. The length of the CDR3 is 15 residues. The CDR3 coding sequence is TGTGCCAGCAGCAGCTCGACGCGGGGCGCAGGGAAACTGTTTTTT. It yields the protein CASSSSTRGAGKLFF.

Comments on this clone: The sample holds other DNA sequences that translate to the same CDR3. CDR3 nucleotide sequence: TGTGCCAGCTCACCGGACAGGCTGAACACTGAAGCTTTCTTT. Translated, it gives CASSPDRLNTEAFF. The chain joins TRBV18 to TRBJ1-1; 7 bases are shared with TRBD1. V trimming: 3 bases; J trimming: 0 bases; junction bases outside the gene matches: 1. Per the germline V gene, CDR1 is KGHSH and CDR2 is LQKENI. This CDR3 region has 14 residues.

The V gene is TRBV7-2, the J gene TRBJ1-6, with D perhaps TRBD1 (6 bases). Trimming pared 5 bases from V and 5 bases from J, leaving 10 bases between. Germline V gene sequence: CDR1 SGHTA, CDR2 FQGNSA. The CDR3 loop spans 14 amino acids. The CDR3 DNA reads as TGTGCCAGCAGCCTGGACAGCAATAATTCACCCCTCCACTTT. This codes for CASSLDSNNSPLHF.

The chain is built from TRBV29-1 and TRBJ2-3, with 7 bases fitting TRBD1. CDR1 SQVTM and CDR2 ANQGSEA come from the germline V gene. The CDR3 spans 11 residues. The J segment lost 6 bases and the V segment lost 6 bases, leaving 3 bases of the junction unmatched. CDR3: CSVVQGDTQYF. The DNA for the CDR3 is TGCAGCGTGGTACAGGGGGATACGCAGTATTTT.

CDR3 loop: CASSPAGGSPEVEQYF. DNA of the CDR3: TGTGCCAGCAGCCCCGCCGGGGGTAGTCCAGAAGTTGAGCAGTACTTC. The V call is TRBV7-9, the J call TRBJ2-7; weak D call: TRBD2 (6 bases). CDR1 and CDR2 (germline): SEHNR, FQNEAQ (reference sequence). V was shortened by 5 bases and J by 7 bases, with 24 bases between the two germline ends. This CDR3 has 16 residues.